A single sample is the source of the 9 T cell receptor beta chains below, sequenced in a study of human T cells and chemical hapten exposure. This sample's time point: pre-sensitization, week 0. Treatment defined: therapeutic diphenylcyclopropenone sensitization with weekly scalp DPC. MiXCR, run by TCRdb on the RACE reads, gives a single entry per CDR3 protein. Of about 51,000 distinct CDR3 sequences detected, 9.4% appear once; the ten largest clones hold 14% to 15%. Source: whole blood, taken in connection with sensitization to the hapten diphenylcyclopropenone (DPC). The receptor source for this set is a woman aged 40 to 50 with alopecia areata. Some clones in this sample may be carry-over from other donors' samples.

The rearrangement links TRBV5-1 to TRBJ2-1; perhaps TRBD1 as D (6 bases). V gave up 2 bases and J gave up 8 bases, with 11 bases separating them. The CDR3 length is 13 residues. Per germline, CDR1 SGHRS and CDR2 YFSETQ. This CDR3 reads CASSLQGLDEQFF. The CDR3 DNA sequence: TGCGCCAGCAGCTTACAGGGCCTGGATGAGCAGTTCTTC.

This clonotype was seen repeatedly, ten times or more. CDR3 in amino acids: CASSLMTGASYNEQFF. Here the CDR3 DNA reads TGTGCCAGCAGCTTAATGACGGGGGCTTCCTACAATGAGCAGTTCTTC. V is TRBV11-2 and J is TRBJ2-1, with D perhaps assigned TRBD1 or TRBD2 (6 bases each). Per germline, CDR1 SGHAT and CDR2 FQNNGV. This CDR3 has 16 amino acids. V shed 2 bases and J shed 1 base, with 12 bases lying between them.

In this sample, this clonotype turned up a few times. This chain uses TRBV21-1 with TRBJ2-2; the DNA was not used to check the table's D call, TRBD2. TRBV21-1 is marked as a pseudogene. The CDR3 runs 17 residues. The CDR3 here is CASSRVYGGADTGELFF. The CDR3 nucleotides read TGTGCCAGCAGCAGAGTATACGGGGGGGCCGACACCGGGGAGCTGTTTTTT.

This clonotype was found a few times. The genes are TRBV6-2 or TRBV6-3 and TRBJ1-5, with 9 bases identical to TRBD1. Per germline, CDR1 MNHEY and CDR2 SVGEGT. Trimming at V came to 6 bases and at J to 0 bases, leaving 9 bases not matched to a gene. The CDR3 covers 17 residues. Here the CDR3 reads CASSPIGTGYSNQPQHF. The CDR3 nucleotides read TGTGCCAGCAGCCCCATCGGGACAGGGTATAGCAATCAGCCCCAGCATTTT.

On this clonotype: This could be a read error, since a much larger clone is one nucleotide away. The rearrangement uses TRBV6-2 or TRBV6-3 and TRBJ2-5; TRBD1 is a possible D gene (6 bases). This CDR3 is 13 amino acids long. Germline-derived CDR1 and CDR2 are MNHEY and SVGEGT. Here the CDR3 reads CASSGTPQETKYF. For the CDR3, the DNA is TGTGCCAGCAGCGGGACACCTCAAGAGACCAAGTACTTC.

The rearrangement links TRBV5-4 to TRBJ1-6; D is perhaps TRBD1 (6 bases). V gave up 2 bases and J gave up 5 bases, with 8 bases separating them. The CDR3 is made up of 14 amino acids. Germline lookup yields CDR1 SGHNT and CDR2 YYREEE (reference sequence). CDR3 bases: TGTGCCAGCAGCTTAAACAGGGATAATTCACCCCTCCACTTT. The encoded protein is CASSLNRDNSPLHF.

This rearrangement joins TRBV14 to TRBJ1-2, with D hard to call. This CDR3 comprises 14 residues. Between the trimmed V and J ends, which lost 2 bases and 2 bases, there was a span of 9 bases. The germline V gene has CDR1 SGHDN and CDR2 FVKESK. The CDR3 sequence: CASSQRRENYGYTF. The CDR3 nucleotides read TGTGCCAGCAGCCAACGCCGGGAGAACTATGGCTACACCTTC. Variable domain in full (rest from reference TRBV14 and TRBJ1-2): EAGVTQFPSHSVIEKGQTVTLRCDPISGHDNLYWYRRVMGKEIKFLLHFVKESKQDESGMPNNRFLAERTGGTYSTLKVQPAELEDSGVYFCASSQRRENYGYTFGSGTRLTVV.

The rearrangement links TRBV12-3 or TRBV12-4 to TRBJ2-3; no reliable D call. Trimming shortened V by 0 bases and J by 3 bases, and 7 bases separated the two germline ends. CDR3 size: 14 residues. The CDR3 DNA reads as TGTGCCAGCAGTTTAGCGCTGGGGACAGATACGCAGTATTTT. Its protein product is CASSLALGTDTQYF.

This clonotype was recorded at least ten times. V is TRBV4-2 and J is TRBJ1-1; TRBD1 aligns across 7 bases. Germline assignment: CDR1 LGHNA and CDR2 YNFKEQ. Trimming removed 4 bases from V and 2 bases from J; junction bases left unmatched: 4. This CDR3 has 14 amino acids. This CDR3 is CASSRGQLNTEAFF. The DNA of the CDR3 is TGTGCCAGCAGCCGGGGACAGCTAAACACTGAAGCTTTCTTT.